These T cell receptor beta chains were read from a single sample in a study of shared clonotypes between healthy human individuals. Profiled with immunoSEQ multiplex PCR; TCRdb holds only in-frame clones, not every one. Of around 330,000 clones in the sample, roughly 70% were seen once. The sample was memory CD4+ T cells sorted from blood. The source of these receptors is a man aged 25-40 years in good health. Both conserved end residues are part of each CDR3. The order of the fields is clone size, D gene, J gene, V gene, CDR3 protein, CDR3 DNA. The D gene is left open where the match is weak. Clone size is stated in some rows and not others, as once, few, many or a class when expanded.

>-|-|TRBJ2-5|TRBV29-1
CSVLDSQETQYF
TGCAGCGTTTTGGACAGCCAAGAGACCCAGTACTTC
>many|TRBD1|TRBJ2-7|TRBV6-1
CASSGDRDSSYEQYF
TGTGCCAGCAGTGGAGACAGGGATAGCTCCTACGAGCAGTACTTC
>few|-|TRBJ2-7|TRBV15
CATSRDRASYEQYF
TGTGCCACCAGCAGAGATCGGGCTAGCTACGAGCAGTACTTC
>-|-|TRBJ2-1|TRBV7-8
CASSLERTSHNEQFF
TGTGCCAGCAGCTTAGAGCGGACGAGTCACAATGAGCAGTTCTTC
>once|TRBD2|TRBJ2-3|TRBV10-3
CAIRPGTSFDTQYF
TGTGCCATCAGACCCGGGACTAGCTTCGATACGCAGTATTTT
>-|TRBD2|TRBJ2-1|TRBV10-3
CAISERDGRSYNEQFF
TGTGCCATCAGTGAGCGGGACGGGAGGTCCTACAATGAGCAGTTCTTC
>-|-|TRBJ2-2|TRBV14
CASSHLATENTGELFF
TGTGCCAGCAGCCATCTAGCGACCGAGAACACCGGGGAGCTGTTTTTT
>-|-|TRBJ2-1|TRBV5-1
CASSPAGQTYNEQFF
TGCGCCAGCAGCCCGGCGGGACAGACCTACAATGAGCAGTTCTTC
>-|-|TRBJ2-1|TRBV7-3
CASSLSGNSYNEQFF
TGTGCCAGCAGCTTAAGCGGGAACTCCTACAATGAGCAGTTCTTC
>-|TRBD1|TRBJ2-2|TRBV28
CASSLSGTGGFGELFF
TGTGCCAGCAGTTTATCCGGGACAGGGGGATTCGGGGAGCTGTTTTTT
>-|-|TRBJ2-1|TRBV6-5
CASAWDVYNEQFF
TGTGCCAGCGCCTGGGACGTGTACAATGAGCAGTTCTTC
>-|-|TRBJ2-3|TRBV9
CASAGRQDTDTQYF
TGTGCCAGCGCGGGGCGGCAGGACACAGATACGCAGTATTTT
>-|-|TRBJ2-2|TRBV7-9
CASSRTVTGELFF
TGTGCCAGCAGCAGGACAGTAACCGGGGAGCTGTTTTTT
>few|TRBD2|TRBJ2-3|TRBV4-3
CASSPGLAGRTDTQYF
TGCGCCAGCAGCCCTGGACTAGCGGGGCGTACAGATACGCAGTATTTT
>-|-|TRBJ1-3|TRBV7-2
CASSLVSGDTIYF
TGTGCCAGCAGCTTAGTTTCAGGGGACACCATATATTTT
>few|-|TRBJ1-5|TRBV5-1
CASSLNGGSNQPQHF
TGCGCCAGCAGCTTGAATGGAGGTTCCAATCAGCCCCAGCATTTT
>-|-|TRBJ2-5|TRBV2
CASSQLQETQYF
TGTGCCAGCAGTCAGCTCCAAGAGACCCAGTACTTC
>-|TRBD1|TRBJ2-5|TRBV7-8
CASSLGQHQETQYF
TGTGCCAGCAGCTTGGGACAGCACCAAGAGACCCAGTACTTC
>-|TRBD1|TRBJ1-5|TRBV18
CASSPGQGFEPQHF
TGTGCCAGCTCACCGGGACAGGGCTTTGAGCCCCAGCATTTT
>-|-|TRBJ1-2|TRBV11-3
CASSSGQPGEGYGYTF
TGTGCCAGCAGCTCTGGACAGCCGGGGGAGGGCTATGGCTACACCTTC
>few|TRBD1|TRBJ2-5|TRBV6-6
CASSPPGQGGETQYF
TGTGCCAGCAGCCCCCCGGGACAGGGGGGCGAGACCCAGTACTTC
>-|-|TRBJ2-1|TRBV6-6
CASSSPDHGSGEQFF
TGTGCCAGCAGTTCTCCCGATCACGGGAGTGGTGAGCAGTTCTTC
>-|TRBD1|TRBJ1-2|TRBV19
CASSTGQGALRGYTF
TGTGCCAGTAGTACGGGACAGGGGGCCTTGAGGGGCTACACCTTC
>-|-|TRBJ1-1|TRBV19
CASSLQPGRAAFEGSNTEAFF
TGTGCCAGTAGTCTTCAACCGGGAAGGGCAGCCTTTGAAGGATCGAACACTGAAGCTTTCTTT
>-|-|TRBJ2-7|TRBV5-1
CASSPSDGTTYEQYF
TGCGCCAGCAGCCCCTCGGACGGAACTACCTACGAGCAGTACTTC
>-|TRBD2|TRBJ2-6|TRBV9
CASSTRTDHIAGGLTGANVLTF
TGTGCCAGCAGCACAAGGACAGATCACATAGCGGGAGGCCTTACAGGGGCCAACGTCCTGACTTTC